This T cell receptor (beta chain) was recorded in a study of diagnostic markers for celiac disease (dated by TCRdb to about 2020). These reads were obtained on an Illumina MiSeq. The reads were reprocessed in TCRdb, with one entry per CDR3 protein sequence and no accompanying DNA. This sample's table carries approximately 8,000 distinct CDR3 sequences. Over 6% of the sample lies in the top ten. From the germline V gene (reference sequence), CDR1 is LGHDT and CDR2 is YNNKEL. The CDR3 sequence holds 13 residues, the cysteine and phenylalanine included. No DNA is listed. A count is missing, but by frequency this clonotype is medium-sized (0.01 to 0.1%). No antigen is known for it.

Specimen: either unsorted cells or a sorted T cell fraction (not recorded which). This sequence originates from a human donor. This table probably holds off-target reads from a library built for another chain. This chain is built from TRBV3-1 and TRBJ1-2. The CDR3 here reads CASSQEGEGRYTF.